The 27 T cell receptor beta chains in this list originate from one sample, sequenced in a study of cytomegalovirus exposure and HLA in healthy donors. Profiling relied on immunoSEQ multiplex PCR, and the TCRdb table lists in-frame clones only, not all of them. This sample has more than 65,000 clones; around 92% occur once, and the top ten carry 0.65% to 0.7%. Sequencing used PBMCs. These receptors were collected from a man aged 18-30 years in good health and CMV-seronegative.

This rearrangement joins TRBV11-1 to TRBJ1-1, with D perhaps TRBD1 (5 bases). The germline CDR1 and CDR2 sequences are SGHAT and FQDESV (reference sequence). V shed 5 bases and J shed 2 bases, with 15 bases lying between them. CDR3 size: 15 residues. The CDR3, as DNA: TGTGCCAGCAGCCAAAGGTCGACAGTTAACACTGAAGCTTTCTTT. This translates into CASSQRSTVNTEAFF.

The chain recombines TRBV5-4 with TRBJ1-1, with 9 nucleotides matching TRBD1. The CDR3 has 16 residues. V lost 3 bases, J lost 1 base, and 7 bases stayed unmatched. Per germline, CDR1 SGHNT and CDR2 YYREEE (reference sequence). The CDR3 DNA reads TGTGCCAGCAGCTCCGGACAGGGGAGGAGGAACACTGAAGCTTTCTTT. It codes for CASSSGQGRRNTEAFF.

This chain uses TRBV10-3 with TRBJ1-1; 7 nucleotides line up with TRBD1. The germline CDR1 and CDR2 sequences are ENHRY and SYGVKD. V shed 6 bases, J shed 1 base, and the junction held 8 bases outside the gene matches. The CDR3 runs 15 residues. This CDR3 is CAIRLQGIRNTEAFF. CDR3 coding DNA: TGTGCCATCAGGCTACAGGGGATACGGAACACTGAAGCTTTCTTT.

This chain joins TRBV27 and TRBJ2-6; D is perhaps TRBD2 (6 bases). From germline, CDR1 is MNHEY and CDR2 SMNVEV (reference sequence). Trimming removed 4 bases at V and 2 bases at J, with 15 bases between. The CDR3 consists of 17 residues. The CDR3 DNA is TGTGCCAGCAGTTCTAAACCCAGACTAGCTGGGGCCAACGTCCTGACTTTC. Encoded protein: CASSSKPRLAGANVLTF.

The V and J genes are TRBV7-6 and TRBJ1-1, with D maybe TRBD1 (6 bases). In germline, CDR1 is SGHVS, CDR2 FNYEAQ. V was shortened by 4 bases and J by 3 bases, with 9 bases between the two germline ends. The CDR3 extends over 13 amino acids. CDR3 in DNA: TGTGCCAGCAGCTCCAAGGGGGACACTGAAGCTTTCTTT. This translates into CASSSKGDTEAFF.

The gene calls are TRBV7-6 and TRBJ1-5, with D perhaps TRBD1 (5 bases). V lost 4 bases to trimming and J lost 5 bases, with 12 bases between them. This CDR3 is built from 14 residues. The germline CDR1 and CDR2 sequences are SGHVS and FNYEAQ. The CDR3 protein is CASSSLGGDQPQHF. Written as DNA, the CDR3 is TGTGCCAGCAGCTCCCTGGGGGGGGATCAGCCCCAGCATTTT.

The J gene is TRBJ2-7, the V gene TRBV5-5; 9 bases are shared with TRBD1. Trimming took 2 bases from V and 2 from J; bases not matched to a gene: 8. This CDR3 has 16 residues. Germline V gene data show CDR1 as SGHKS and CDR2 as YYEKEE (reference sequence). The CDR3 spells CASSLEPGQGPYEQYF. The CDR3 DNA sequence: TGTGCCAGCAGCTTAGAACCGGGACAGGGCCCCTACGAGCAGTACTTC.

J is TRBJ2-7 and V is TRBV7-2; 7 bases line up with TRBD2. The CDR3 runs to 15 residues. The germline V gene encodes CDR1 SGHTA and CDR2 FQGNSA. Germline trimming cut 3 bases from V and 1 base from J; bases unmatched to any gene: 6. The CDR3 nucleotides are TGTGCCAGCAGCTTCGAGCGAGCGGGGTCCTACGAGCAGTACTTC. Protein product: CASSFERAGSYEQYF.

The rearrangement uses TRBV5-6 and TRBJ1-2; perhaps TRBD1 as D (5 bases). The CDR3 spans 19 residues. V lost 0 bases, J lost 2 bases, and 23 bases lay in between. The germline gives CDR1 SGHDT, CDR2 YYEEEE. CDR3 DNA: TGTGCCAGCAGCTTGGTAAGGGGTAATCCCCTCCGACTCAACTATGGCTACACCTTC. Its translation is CASSLVRGNPLRLNYGYTF. Full variable domain (outside the CDR3, taken from reference TRBV5-6 and TRBJ1-2): DAGVTQSPTHLIKTRGQQVTLRCSPKSGHDTVSWYQQALGQGPQFIFQYYEEEERQRGNFPDRFSGHQFPNYSSELNVNALLLGDSALYLCASSLVRGNPLRLNYGYTFGSGTRLTVV.

The chain employs TRBV15 and TRBJ1-1; a weak D match, TRBD1 (6 bases). Germline lookup yields CDR1 LNHNV and CDR2 YYDKDF (reference sequence). The CDR3 runs to 15 residues. Trimming took 2 bases from V and 5 from J, leaving 15 bases between them. The CDR3, as DNA: TGTGCCACCAGCAGAAAAACAGGGCTCAGGACTGAAGCTTTCTTT. As protein: CATSRKTGLRTEAFF.

The chain couples TRBV9 to TRBJ2-7; 7 bases are shared with TRBD2. Trimming took 3 bases from V and 0 from J; bases not matched to a gene: 6. CDR3 size: 15 residues. Germline V lookup: CDR1 SGDLS, CDR2 YYNGEE. The CDR3 bases are TGTGCCAGCAGCGAGGGGCTAGCGGCCTCCTACGAGCAGTACTTC. Translating gives CASSEGLAASYEQYF.

This chain connects TRBV6-5 to TRBJ1-1; D is unclear. V was pared by 5 bases and J by 11 bases, with 12 bases between. CDR1 is MNHEY and CDR2 is SVGAGI in the germline V gene. CDR3 length: 11 amino acids. This chain's CDR3 is CASSTSGEAFF. In nucleotides, the CDR3 is TGTGCCAGCAGTACCTCCGGGGAGGCTTTCTTT.

The chain links TRBV18 to TRBJ2-7; D is possibly TRBD2 (7 bases). Trimming cost V 5 bases and J 4 bases, with 18 bases left between them. Germline-derived CDR1 and CDR2 are KGHSH and LQKENI. This CDR3 region has 15 residues. Here the CDR3 DNA reads TGTGCCAGCTCAACGGCAGCGGGAAGGGGGTACGAGCAGTACTTC. Amino acid sequence: CASSTAAGRGYEQYF.

V gene TRBV7-6 combines with J gene TRBJ2-1; unclear D gene. The CDR3 runs 13 residues. Germline V gives CDR1 SGHVS, CDR2 FNYEAQ. V was trimmed by 3 bases and J by 1 base, leaving 4 bases between them. In DNA form, the CDR3 reads TGTGCCAGCAGCTTGGAGTCCTACAATGAGCAGTTCTTC. Translated: CASSLESYNEQFF.

The chain employs TRBV19 and TRBJ1-2; 9 positions match TRBD1. The CDR3 runs 15 residues. J gave up 3 bases and V 6 bases, and 8 bases lay outside the gene matches. Germline loops: CDR1 LNHDA, CDR2 SQIVND (reference sequence). CDR3 sequence: CASRTTGGAHYGYTF. DNA of the CDR3: TGTGCCAGTAGAACCACAGGGGGCGCCCACTATGGCTACACCTTC.

The chain combines TRBV11-2 with TRBJ2-1, with 7 bases matching TRBD1. Germline CDR1 reads SGHAT; CDR2 reads FQNNGV. The CDR3 consists of 15 residues. With V trimmed by 1 base and J by 2 bases, 2 bases remained unmatched. In nucleotides, the CDR3 is TGTGCCAGCAGCTTAGGGACAGGTACCTACAATGAGCAGTTCTTC. This translates into CASSLGTGTYNEQFF. Full variable domain (missing parts from reference TRBV11-2 and TRBJ2-1): EAGVAQSPRYKIIEKRQSVAFWCNPISGHATLYWYQQILGQGPKLLIQFQNNGVVDDSQLPKDRFSAERLKGVDSTLKIQPAKLEDSAVYLCASSLGTGTYNEQFFGPGTRLTVL.

The chain combines TRBV29-1 with TRBJ1-5; TRBD1 matches at 9 bases. The germline V gene has CDR1 SQVTM and CDR2 ANQGSEA. The CDR3 extends over 13 amino acids. The ends lost 7 bases at V and 6 bases at J; junction bases unmatched: 7. For the CDR3, the DNA is TGCAGCGCCGAACAGGGGGCAGGTCAGCCCCAGCATTTT. Residues: CSAEQGAGQPQHF.

V is TRBV27 and J is TRBJ2-3; maybe TRBD2 (6 bases). This CDR3 is built from 18 residues. Germline CDR1 is MNHEY and CDR2 is SMNVEV (reference sequence). V gave up 0 bases and J gave up 3 bases, with 19 bases separating them. CDR3 DNA sequence: TGTGCCAGCAGTTTATCTTCTCCGGGACTGACATTGACAGATACGCAGTATTTT. As protein: CASSLSSPGLTLTDTQYF.

The V call is TRBV6-6, the J call TRBJ2-7, with D perhaps TRBD1 (6 bases). Germline V gene sequence: CDR1 MNHNY, CDR2 SVGAGI (reference sequence). V was shortened by 5 bases and J by 0 bases, with 14 bases between the two germline ends. The CDR3 runs to 15 residues. For the CDR3, the DNA is TGTGCCAGCAGTAAGGGACACAAACTCTCCTACGAGCAGTACTTC. It specifies CASSKGHKLSYEQYF.

V and J are TRBV30 and TRBJ2-1, with TRBD2 matching over 7 bases. CDR1 and CDR2 (germline): GTSNPN, SVGIG (reference sequence). V was clipped by 7 bases and J by 6 bases; unmatched bases: 9. CDR3 length: 13 amino acids. CDR3: CALTSPLPNEQFF. CDR3 in DNA: TGTGCCTTGACTAGCCCGCTACCCAATGAGCAGTTCTTC.

The chain carries TRBV19 and TRBJ2-2; D uncertain. Germline V gene data show CDR1 as LNHDA and CDR2 as SQIVND (reference sequence). CDR3 length: 12 residues. V was clipped by 3 bases and J by 6 bases, with 5 bases between them. CDR3 coding DNA: TGTGCCAGTAGTATTCGGGCCGGGGAGCTGTTTTTT. Its protein product is CASSIRAGELFF.

This chain joins TRBV7-9 and TRBJ1-2; no definite D call. The length of the CDR3 is 11 residues. Germline lookup yields CDR1 SEHNR and CDR2 FQNEAQ (reference sequence). The germline V and J ends were trimmed by 6 bases and 1 base, with 3 bases remaining between them. The CDR3 protein is CASSNNYGYTF. CDR3 bases: TGTGCCAGCAGTAATAACTATGGCTACACCTTC.

The rearrangement uses TRBV5-6 and TRBJ1-5; D might be TRBD1 (6 bases). Per the germline V gene, CDR1 is SGHDT and CDR2 is YYEEEE. With 0 bases removed from V and 3 bases from J, the gap between germline ends came to 16 bases. CDR3 length equals 17 residues. The CDR3 region is CASSLGSGQRFNQPQHF. Here the CDR3 DNA reads TGTGCCAGCAGCTTGGGGTCGGGACAAAGGTTCAATCAGCCCCAGCATTTT.

DNA for the CDR3: TGTGCCAGTAGTATAGATCAGGGTCAGCCCCAGCATTTT. Protein: CASSIDQGQPQHF. The rearrangement links TRBV19 to TRBJ1-5; D possibly corresponds to TRBD1 (5 bases). The CDR3 extends over 13 amino acids. CDR1 LNHDA and CDR2 SQIVND come from the germline V gene (reference sequence). V lost 0 bases to trimming and J lost 6 bases, with 6 bases between them.

This chain uses TRBV5-1 with TRBJ1-1, with D maybe TRBD1 (5 bases). Per the germline V gene, CDR1 is SGHRS and CDR2 is YFSETQ. The CDR3 is made up of 13 amino acids. V gave up 3 bases and J gave up 1 base, with 7 bases separating them. The CDR3 protein is CASSSGWNTEAFF. CDR3 nucleotide sequence: TGCGCCAGCAGCTCAGGGTGGAACACTGAAGCTTTCTTT.

The V call is TRBV7-2, the J call TRBJ2-1, with 9 bases fitting TRBD1. The CDR3 has 15 amino acids. V lost 5 bases and J lost 9; bases outside the gene matches: 11. Germline V lookup: CDR1 SGHTA, CDR2 FQGNSA. CDR3 residues: CASSLGQGSSGEQFF. CDR3 DNA: TGTGCCAGCAGCCTAGGACAGGGGAGTAGTGGTGAGCAGTTCTTC.

The table lists this clone with a few counts. The genes are TRBV25-1 and TRBJ2-7; maybe TRBD1 (6 bases). There are 12 residues in the CDR3. Germline V gene lookup returns CDR1 MGHDK and CDR2 SYGVNS. With 4 bases removed from V and 5 bases from J, the gap between germline ends came to 9 bases. DNA for the CDR3: TGTGCCAGCAGTGCGACAGGTCACGAGCAGTACTTC. This encodes CASSATGHEQYF.